The 8 T cell receptor beta chains reported below all come from one sample, sequenced in a study of spatial heterogeneity in lung cancer. Using its own MiXCR run on the 5' RACE reads, TCRdb lists one record per CDR3 protein. Of about 27,000 distinct CDR3 sequences in the sample, more than 4.5% are singletons; the top ten hold more than 20%. This sample's time point: blood at routine non-recurrence follow-up after resection. The sample in question was PBMCs, obtained at follow-up. These receptor sequences come from a female donor with early-stage non-small cell lung cancer.

This clonotype was detected ten times or more. This rearrangement joins TRBV7-9 to TRBJ2-2, with TRBD2 matching over 7 bases. The CDR3 runs to 18 residues. With V trimmed by 0 bases and J by 4 bases, 11 bases remained unmatched. Germline loops: CDR1 SEHNR, CDR2 FQNEAQ (reference sequence). The chain's CDR3 is CASSLASLALKGTGELFF. For the CDR3, the DNA is TGTGCCAGCAGCTTAGCGTCACTAGCGCTCAAGGGCACCGGGGAGCTGTTTTTT. Variable domain in full (rest from reference TRBV7-9 and TRBJ2-2): DTGVSQNPRHKITKRGQNVTFRCDPISEHNRLYWYRQTLGQGPEFLTYFQNEAQLEKSRLLSDRFSAERPKGSFSTLEIQRTEQGDSAMYLCASSLASLALKGTGELFFGEGSRLTVL.

This clonotype was counted ten times or more. This sequence joins TRBV12-3 or TRBV12-4 and TRBJ2-2, with D uncertain. This CDR3 has 16 amino acids. Trimming stripped 5 bases from V and 3 bases from J, with 16 bases between. The CDR3 DNA reads TGTGCCAGCAGTCACCCCCGAGGAACCCACACCGGGGAGCTGTTTTTT. Translated, it gives CASSHPRGTHTGELFF.

This clonotype was counted at least ten times. This chain connects TRBV4-3 to TRBJ1-4; the D gene is possibly TRBD1 (5 bases). The V end was cut by 0 bases, the J end by 0 bases, with 17 bases between. CDR1 and CDR2 (germline): LGHNA, YSLEER. This CDR3 is built from 19 residues. Here the CDR3 reads CASSQDWQEGVSTNEKLFF. The CDR3 bases are TGCGCCAGCAGCCAAGACTGGCAGGAAGGGGTTTCAACTAATGAAAAACTGTTTTTT.

There are many counts of this clonotype. V and J are TRBV20-1 and TRBJ2-5, with TRBD2 identical over 12 bases. CDR3 size: 17 residues. Trimming cost V 3 bases and J 5 bases; bases outside gene matches: 13. Germline lookup yields CDR1 DFQATT and CDR2 SNEGSKA (reference sequence). The CDR3 reads CSARMASGRADRETQYF. In nucleotides, the CDR3 is TGCAGTGCTAGGATGGCTAGCGGGAGGGCCGATAGGGAGACCCAGTACTTC.

This clonotype was recorded many times. This sequence joins TRBV24-1 and TRBJ2-3, with a tentative D call TRBD2 (6 bases). Germline V gene lookup returns CDR1 KGHDR and CDR2 SFDVKD. Trimming removed 2 bases at V and 5 bases at J, with 16 bases between. This CDR3 region has 16 residues. The CDR3 nucleotides are TGTGCCACCAGTGATTCGGGGGAGGCCGAGGAAGATACGCAGTATTTT. Translation: CATSDSGEAEEDTQYF.

The sample holds many counts of this clonotype. The J gene is TRBJ1-5, the V gene TRBV7-2; D is uncertain. In germline, CDR1 is SGHTA, CDR2 FQGNSA. There are 14 residues in the CDR3. V lost 3 bases, J lost 0 bases, and 6 bases lay in between. CDR3 nucleotides: TGTGCCAGCAGCTTGAAAAGTAGCAATCAGCCCCAGCATTTT. It yields the protein CASSLKSSNQPQHF. Full variable domain (missing parts from reference TRBV7-2 and TRBJ1-5): GAGVSQSPSNKVTEKGKDVELRCDPISGHTALYWYRQSLGQGLEFLIYFQGNSAPDKSGLPSDRFSAERTGGSVSTLTIQRTQQEDSAVYLCASSLKSSNQPQHFGDGTRLSIL.

This clonotype was recorded many times. This chain joins TRBV29-1 and TRBJ1-2; TRBD1 might be the D (6 bases). The CDR3 covers 12 residues. The germline V gene encodes CDR1 SQVTM and CDR2 ANQGSEA. Trimming took 5 bases from V and 0 from J, leaving 7 bases between them. In DNA form, the CDR3 reads TGCAGCGTTACAGGGTCTAACTATGGCTACACCTTC. It is translated as CSVTGSNYGYTF.

The chain has TRBV20-1 and TRBJ1-6; tentative D call: TRBD1 (6 bases). The V and J ends lost 5 bases and 10 bases respectively, with 18 bases between them. Germline CDR1 DFQATT, CDR2 SNEGSKA (reference sequence). CDR3 length: 14 residues. The CDR3 spells CSAFGGAAGSPLHF. In nucleotides, the CDR3 is TGCAGTGCTTTTGGGGGGGCAGCAGGGTCACCCCTCCACTTT.